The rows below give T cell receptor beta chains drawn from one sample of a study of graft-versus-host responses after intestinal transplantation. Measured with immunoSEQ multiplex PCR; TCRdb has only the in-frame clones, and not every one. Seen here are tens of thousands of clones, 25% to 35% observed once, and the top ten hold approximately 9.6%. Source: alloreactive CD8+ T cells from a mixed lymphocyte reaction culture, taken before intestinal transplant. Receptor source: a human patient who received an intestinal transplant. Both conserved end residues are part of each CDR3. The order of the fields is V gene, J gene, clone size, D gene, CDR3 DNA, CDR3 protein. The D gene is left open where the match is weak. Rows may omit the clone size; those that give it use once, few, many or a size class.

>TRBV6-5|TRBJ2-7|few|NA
TGTGCCAGCAGTACCCTCGGGACATCATCCTACGAGCAGTACTTC
CASSTLGTSSYEQYF
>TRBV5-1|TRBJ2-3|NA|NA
TGCGCCAGCAGCTTTGAAATTTCTAGCACAGATACGCAGTATTTT
CASSFEISSTDTQYF
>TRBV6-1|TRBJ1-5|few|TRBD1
TGTGCCAGCGGGTTGGACAGGGCGAATCAGCCCCAGCATTTT
CASGLDRANQPQHF
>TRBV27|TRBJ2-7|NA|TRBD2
TGTGCCAGCTCATCTAGCGGGGGGCTTCACGAGCAGTACTTC
CASSSSGGLHEQYF
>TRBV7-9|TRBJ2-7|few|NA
TGTGCCAGCAGCGACGGTCAATTCTACGAGCAGTACTTC
CASSDGQFYEQYF
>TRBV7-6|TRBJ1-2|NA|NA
TGTGCCAGCAGCTTAGTATCGCATCCCTATGGCTACACCTTC
CASSLVSHPYGYTF
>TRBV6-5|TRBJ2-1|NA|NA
TGTGCCAGCAGTTATAGGCCCGTAAATGAGCAGTTCTTC
CASSYRPVNEQFF
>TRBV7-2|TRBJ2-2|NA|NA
TGTGCCAGCAGCATCACCCGAGGTATCGGCACCGGGGAGCTGTTTTTT
CASSITRGIGTGELFF
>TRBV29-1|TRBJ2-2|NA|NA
TGCAGCGTTGAAGATTTTAGGGAGCTGTTTTTT
CSVEDFRELFF
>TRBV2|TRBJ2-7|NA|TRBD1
TGTGCCAGCAGTGACAGGGGGAACGAGCAGTACTTC
CASSDRGNEQYF
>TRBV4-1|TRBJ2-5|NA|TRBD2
TGCGCCAGCAGCCAAGGGCGGGTGGCGGGGGGAGGTGAGACCCAGTACTTC
CASSQGRVAGGGETQYF
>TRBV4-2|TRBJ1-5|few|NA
TGTGCCAGCAGCCAGATCAGCGATCAGCCCCAGCATTTT
CASSQISDQPQHF
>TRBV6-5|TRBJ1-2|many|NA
TGTGCCAGCAGTTATTCTGTTGGCTACACCTTC
CASSYSVGYTF
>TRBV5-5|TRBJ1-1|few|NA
TGTGCCAGCAGCCTCGACTTCCGGGCGAGAACTGAAGCTTTCTTT
CASSLDFRARTEAFF